One sample yielded the 21 T cell receptor beta chains listed below, sequenced in a study of control samples from healthy donors and cancer patients. The data were produced by immunoSEQ multiplex PCR, yet TCRdb's version contains in-frame clones alone and is incomplete. The sample lists approximately 70,000 clones; over 70% were seen once. Specimen: blood. The receptors were sampled from a man over 45 in good health.

The rearrangement joins TRBV11-1 to TRBJ2-3, with 7 bases aligning to TRBD2. The CDR3 runs 16 residues. Trimming took 1 base from V and 1 from J; bases not matched to a gene: 5. Germline CDR1 reads SGHAT; CDR2 reads FQDESV (reference sequence). CDR3 sequence: CASSLGRGRGTDTQYF. The CDR3 DNA sequence: TGTGCCAGCAGCTTAGGACGGGGGAGGGGCACAGATACGCAGTATTTT.

This chain links TRBV2 with TRBJ2-7; D could derive from TRBD1 or TRBD2 (5 bases each). The V end lost 6 bases, the J end lost 7 bases, and 19 bases lay between the germline ends. CDR1 is SNHLY and CDR2 is FYNNEI in the germline V gene. The CDR3 loop spans 14 amino acids. The CDR3: CASSAGTQPGEQYF. CDR3 DNA sequence: TGTGCCAGCAGCGCCGGGACCCAACCGGGGGAGCAGTACTTC.

The rearrangement uses TRBV19 and TRBJ1-1; the D is unclear. Per the germline V gene, CDR1 is LNHDA and CDR2 is SQIVND (reference sequence). V lost 2 bases and J lost 1, with 5 bases in between. The CDR3 runs to 13 residues. CDR3 residues: CASSIKRNTEAFF. The CDR3 nucleotides are TGTGCCAGTAGTATAAAACGGAACACTGAAGCTTTCTTT.

The CDR3 region has the DNA TGTGCCAGCAGCCCTTTTTTGGGGGGATCGTGGAATTCACCCCTCCACTTT. Amino acids: CASSPFLGGSWNSPLHF. The chain couples TRBV14 to TRBJ1-6, with D perhaps TRBD1 (5 bases). CDR3 length: 17 residues. V was cut by 4 bases and J by 7 bases, with 20 bases left in between. Germline assignment: CDR1 SGHDN and CDR2 FVKESK.

V is TRBV19 and J is TRBJ1-4; unclear D gene. From germline, CDR1 is LNHDA and CDR2 SQIVND (reference sequence). With 6 bases removed from V and 8 bases from J, the gap between germline ends came to 16 bases. There are 14 residues in the CDR3. CDR3 nucleotides: TGTGCCAGTAGAAGGGCAGGAGCCAGCGAAAAACTGTTTTTT. Translated: CASRRAGASEKLFF.

The chain combines TRBV7-3 with TRBJ2-7; possibly TRBD1 for D (5 bases). From germline, CDR1 is SGHTA and CDR2 FQGTGA. This CDR3 spans 14 amino acids. The germline V and J ends were trimmed by 4 bases and 5 bases, with 15 bases remaining between them. CDR3: CASSSPDKGDEQYF. The CDR3 DNA follows: TGTGCCAGCAGCTCACCGGACAAGGGCGACGAGCAGTACTTC.

This chain connects TRBV5-1 to TRBJ2-2; 14 nucleotides align to TRBD2. There are 18 residues in the CDR3. The germline V gene encodes CDR1 SGHRS and CDR2 YFSETQ. Losses at the gene ends were 2 bases for V and 4 bases for J; bases not matched to a gene: 7. The CDR3 DNA follows: TGCGCCAGCAGCTTTGGGACTAGCGGGAGTAGGAGCACCGGGGAGCTGTTTTTT. As protein: CASSFGTSGSRSTGELFF.

The CDR3 DNA reads TGCAGCGTGGGGCGGGCCCGGGGTACTGAAGCTTTCTTT. Its translation: CSVGRARGTEAFF. V and J are TRBV29-1 and TRBJ1-1; TRBD1 is a possible D gene (5 bases). The CDR3 has 13 amino acids. Germline V gene lookup returns CDR1 SQVTM and CDR2 ANQGSEA. Between the trimmed V and J ends, which lost 6 bases and 5 bases, there was a span of 16 bases. Full variable domain (rest looked up from reference TRBV29-1 and TRBJ1-1): SAVISQKPSRDICQRGTSLTIQCQVDSQVTMMFWYRQQPGQSLTLIATANQGSEATYESGFVIDKFPISRPNLTFSTLTVSNMSPEDSSIYLCSVGRARGTEAFFGQGTRLTVV.

The chain recombines TRBV6-5 with TRBJ2-1, with D tentatively TRBD1 (7 bases). CDR3 length: 13 residues. Trimming took 5 bases from V and 7 from J, leaving 12 bases between them. Germline V CDR1 and CDR2: MNHEY, SVGAGI. The CDR3 loop is CASSTTGRNEQFF. For the CDR3, the DNA is TGTGCCAGCAGTACGACAGGGAGGAATGAGCAGTTCTTC.

This clone has just a few counts. The chain is built from TRBV5-1 and TRBJ2-7, with TRBD1 identical over 7 bases. Germline-derived CDR1 and CDR2 are SGHRS and YFSETQ. V lost 1 base, J lost 4 bases, and 8 bases stayed unmatched. CDR3 length: 15 residues. The CDR3 loop reads CASSLSPTGQYEQYF. CDR3 nucleotide sequence: TGCGCCAGCAGCTTGTCCCCGACAGGGCAATACGAGCAGTACTTC.

V gene TRBV9 combines with J gene TRBJ1-2, with D maybe TRBD1 (6 bases). CDR1 is SGDLS and CDR2 is YYNGEE in the germline V gene. The length of the CDR3 is 14 residues. Trimming took off 2 bases at V and 2 bases at J, with 10 bases between the two ends. CDR3 bases: TGTGCCAGCAGCGTTGGGGGGCTGAACTATGGCTACACCTTC. This encodes CASSVGGLNYGYTF.

The CDR3 DNA is TGTGCCAGCAGACCAACAGGGGTGTCCTACAATGAGCAGTTCTTC. Residues: CASRPTGVSYNEQFF. The rearrangement joins TRBV11-2 to TRBJ2-1; TRBD1 agrees at 7 bases. The CDR3 runs to 15 residues. V lost 6 bases and J lost 1; bases outside the gene matches: 6. The germline V gene encodes CDR1 SGHAT and CDR2 FQNNGV. Using reference TRBV11-2 and TRBJ2-1 for the parts outside the CDR3, the full variable domain is EAGVAQSPRYKIIEKRQSVAFWCNPISGHATLYWYQQILGQGPKLLIQFQNNGVVDDSQLPKDRFSAERLKGVDSTLKIQPAKLEDSAVYLCASRPTGVSYNEQFFGPGTRLTVL.

The chain uses TRBV5-1 and TRBJ2-7; D call uncertain. The CDR3 consists of 14 residues. Germline lookup yields CDR1 SGHRS and CDR2 YFSETQ. Trimming stripped 0 bases from V and 1 base from J, with 8 bases between. The CDR3 reads CASSLARQSYEQYF. The CDR3 bases are TGCGCCAGCAGCTTGGCCCGGCAGTCCTACGAGCAGTACTTC.

This chain connects TRBV12-3 or TRBV12-4 to TRBJ1-5; perhaps TRBD1 as D (6 bases). The CDR3 is 12 amino acids. V lost 5 bases and J 6 bases, leaving 8 bases between the germline ends. DNA of the CDR3: TGTGCCAGCAGTACCAGGGGTCAGCCCCAGCATTTT. It codes for CASSTRGQPQHF.

This rearrangement joins TRBV28 to TRBJ2-3; 12 positions match TRBD2. The V gene end was trimmed by 5 bases and the J gene end by 5 bases; junction bases not matched to a gene: 8. The CDR3 has 16 amino acids. Germline CDR1 reads MDHEN; CDR2 reads SYDVKM. The CDR3 nucleotides read TGTGCCAGCAGTGGCGGGACTAGCGGGTTGGGAGATACGCAGTATTTT. Protein sequence: CASSGGTSGLGDTQYF.

The rearrangement uses TRBV5-1 and TRBJ2-7; 7 bases are shared with TRBD1. The CDR3 has 15 amino acids. Germline CDR1 SGHRS, CDR2 YFSETQ. Trimming at V came to 2 bases and at J to 2 bases, leaving 7 bases not matched to a gene. CDR3 DNA: TGCGCCAGCAGCTTAGGGACAGTTTATCCCTACGAGCAGTACTTC. Its translation is CASSLGTVYPYEQYF. Based on the CDR3 plus reference TRBV5-1 and TRBJ2-7, the full variable domain is KAGVTQTPRYLIKTRGQQVTLSCSPISGHRSVSWYQQTPGQGLQFLFEYFSETQRNKGNFPGRFSGRQFSNSRSEMNVSTLELGDSALYLCASSLGTVYPYEQYFGPGTRLTVT.

The chain recombines TRBV15 with TRBJ2-1, with TRBD2 identical over 11 bases. The CDR3 spans 15 residues. Germline CDR1 is LNHNV and CDR2 is YYDKDF (reference sequence). Trimming took 1 base from V and 9 from J; bases not matched to a gene: 5. CDR3 sequence (DNA): TGTGCCACCAGCAGAGCTAGCGGGGGGTGGGTTGAGCAGTTCTTC. Protein: CATSRASGGWVEQFF.

This rearrangement joins TRBV6-2 or TRBV6-3 to TRBJ2-7, with TRBD1 matching 8 bases. V dropped 0 bases and J dropped 2; count of bases not matched to a gene: 9. Germline CDR1 and CDR2: MNHEY and SVGEGT. The CDR3 has 17 amino acids. The CDR3 DNA sequence: TGTGCCAGCAGTTACTCCCGGACAGGGAATCTACCCTACGAGCAGTACTTC. It translates to CASSYSRTGNLPYEQYF.

This clone has only a few counts. This chain connects TRBV7-8 to TRBJ1-6, with D unclear. Germline values: CDR1 SGHVS, CDR2 FQNEAQ. V lost 5 bases and J lost 8, with 10 bases in between. CDR3 length: 13 amino acids. In DNA form, the CDR3 reads TGTGCCAGCAGCCCCTCGGGATATTCACCCCTCCACTTT. As protein: CASSPSGYSPLHF.

The chain combines TRBV20-1 with TRBJ2-3, with D perhaps TRBD1 (6 bases). Germline-derived CDR1 and CDR2 are DFQATT and SNEGSKA (reference sequence). Trimming took off 3 bases at V and 4 bases at J, with 17 bases between the two ends. The CDR3 totals 15 residues. CDR3 sequence: CSASSWQGSADTQYF. The CDR3 nucleotides read TGCAGTGCTAGTTCGTGGCAGGGGTCGGCAGATACGCAGTATTTT.

The chain uses TRBV6-1 and TRBJ2-2, with 9 bases matching TRBD2. The CDR3 sequence is 15 residues long. The germline gives CDR1 MNHNS, CDR2 SASEGT. Trimming removed 2 bases from V and 5 bases from J; junction bases left unmatched: 3. The CDR3 nucleotides read TGTGCCAGCAGTGAACTAGCGGGATCTACCGGGGAGCTGTTTTTT. Encoded protein: CASSELAGSTGELFF.